This note documents a single TCR beta chain sequence. Its antigen remains undetermined. No much larger clonotype is one base removed from it; base qualities were not supplied. The library was prepared using the immunoSEQ multiplex PCR assay. Regarding the original processing steps: A statistical classification framework was built for diagnosing cytomegalovirus status from the catalog of TCR beta chain sequences. Imported from immuneACCESS, the table was reduced by TCRdb to in-frame sequences with V and J called. These copies leave out some clones; in studies compared against another copy, an unresolved V gene accounts for under half, and the cause of the remainder is not known. The DNA gave D and trimming, while V, J and clone size come from that table. The sample data list more than 85,000 clones, and 86% of these were observed just once. 3% to 4% of the sample is held by the ten biggest clonotypes.

The donors were included in the validation cohort of over a hundred subjects, a group kept apart from the roughly 610-subject first cohort. This sample was taken from a study of cytomegalovirus exposure and HLA in healthy donors (dated by TCRdb to about 2017). Background on the whole study: A later analysis indicated that the 120 or so validation repertoires were generated on the platform also employed for the approximately 700 repertoires of the first cohort. The study was designed to test whether signatures of past pathogen exposure could be identified by cataloging public T cell receptors. A separate validation cohort of about 110 different subjects was used in addition to the 666-subject first cohort. To predict cytomegalovirus infection status, the study brought together high-throughput TCR immunosequencing, statistical association of individual TCRs with disease status, and machine learning. Study-wide findings and limitations: The authors suggested that the approach could potentially be generalized to other disease states and immunological phenotypes. In a later analysis, TCRs clustered in the first cohort were found to also tend to co-occur in the roughly 110 validation repertoires, with 94% of cluster scores above 0. A later analysis lacked HLA typing for the validation cohort, so it scored co-occurrence in that cohort across all 110 or so repertoires. Most TCR sequences were observed very rarely across donors, whereas some public TCRs were present in many individuals. Three of the identified cytomegalovirus-associated TCR beta chains were confirmed in vitro to be specific for cytomegalovirus antigens. The study gave a list of some 150 TCR beta chains associated with cytomegalovirus. The classifier was reported to diagnose cytomegalovirus status with high specificity and sensitivity in both the original and validation cohorts.

The CDR3 numbers 16 residues from cysteine through phenylalanine. Only CDR3 DNA is held: 48 bases, read in frame from base 1. CDR1 and CDR2 are drawn from the germline V gene: SGHAT, FQNNGV. At the junction V is shortened by 5 bases and J by 5 bases; bases outside the gene matches: 10. The sequence was obtained from a woman younger than 30 in good health and CMV-seropositive. Sequences were obtained from PBMCs. The sequence is built from TRBV11-2 and TRBJ1-4; TRBD1 agrees with 8 junctional bases. The nucleotide sequence reads as follows: TGTGCCAGCAGCCCGGACTGGACAGGGAGGAATGAAAAACTGTTTTTT. The translation is CASSPDWTGRNEKLFF. The CDR3 plus the reference TRBV11-2 and TRBJ1-4 genes for the other parts give the full variable domain: EAGVAQSPRYKIIEKRQSVAFWCNPISGHATLYWYQQILGQGPKLLIQFQNNGVVDDSQLPKDRFSAERLKGVDSTLKIQPAKLEDSAVYLCASSPDWTGRNEKLFFGSGTQLSVL.